The 7 T cell receptor beta chains below all came from one sample that was sequenced in a study of blood T cell repertoires in COVID-19. Here immunoSEQ multiplex PCR was the method, and the copy in TCRdb shows in-frame clones only, minus some. The table lists under 200,000 clones, roughly 83% of them singletons. Sequencing input: peripheral blood. All receptors come from a woman in her forties with COVID-19, enrolled during active disease.

This chain joins TRBV6-1 and TRBJ1-6; D gene ambiguous. CDR1 and CDR2 (germline): MNHNS, SASEGT. This CDR3 region has 16 residues. Deletions cut 2 bases from V and 9 bases from J, with 17 bases between. The CDR3 loop is CASSETWYGLGSPLHF. DNA for the CDR3: TGTGCCAGCAGTGAAACGTGGTACGGGTTGGGTTCACCCCTCCACTTT.

This clone came up a few times. The chain couples TRBV5-8 to TRBJ1-2, with 8 bases identical to TRBD1. V trimming: 4 bases; J trimming: 9 bases; junction bases outside the gene matches: 14. This CDR3 has 15 amino acids. Germline V gene sequence: CDR1 SGHTS, CDR2 YDEGEE. CDR3 region: CASSGGWGQAQRYTF. CDR3 coding DNA: TGTGCCAGCAGCGGAGGCTGGGGACAGGCCCAACGCTACACCTTC.

The chain recombines TRBV6-1 with TRBJ1-5, with unresolved D. The CDR3 covers 17 residues. Germline loops: CDR1 MNHNS, CDR2 SASEGT. Trimming left V 4 bases short and J 2 bases short, with 18 bases between. CDR3 sequence reads: CASSASRNQYGNQPQHF. The DNA for the CDR3 is TGTGCCAGCAGTGCTAGTCGCAATCAATACGGCAATCAGCCCCAGCATTTT.

The table lists this clone with a few counts. The chain couples TRBV9 to TRBJ2-5; TRBD2 is a possible D gene (5 bases). The V end lost 0 bases, the J end lost 6 bases, and 9 bases lay between the germline ends. CDR1 and CDR2 (germline): SGDLS, YYNGEE. The CDR3 has 13 amino acids. This CDR3 reads CASSVGREKTQYF. The CDR3 region has the DNA TGTGCCAGCAGCGTAGGACGGGAAAAGACCCAGTACTTC.

The V call is TRBV5-4, the J call TRBJ2-2; D is possibly TRBD2 (6 bases). CDR1 SGHNT and CDR2 YYREEE come from the germline V gene (reference sequence). Between the trimmed V and J ends, which lost 4 bases and 8 bases, there was a span of 21 bases. CDR3 length: 16 residues. In nucleotides, the CDR3 is TGTGCCAGCAGCACTACAGGCGGGAACCTACCTGGGGAGCTGTTTTTT. It specifies CASSTTGGNLPGELFF. Full variable domain (rest looked up from reference TRBV5-4 and TRBJ2-2): ETGVTQSPTHLIKTRGQQVTLRCSSQSGHNTVSWYQQALGQGPQFIFQYYREEENGRGNFPPRFSGLQFPNYSSELNVNALELDDSALYLCASSTTGGNLPGELFFGEGSRLTVL.

The chain couples TRBV6-5 to TRBJ2-2, with TRBD2 matching 9 bases. This CDR3 has 15 amino acids. CDR1 and CDR2 from the germline V gene are MNHEY and SVGAGI. The V and J ends lost 7 bases and 1 base, in that order; junction bases with no gene match: 4. In DNA, the CDR3 is TGTGCCAGCACCCTAGCGGGGCAGAACACCGGGGAGCTGTTTTTT. It is translated as CASTLAGQNTGELFF.

The table lists this clone with a few counts. The J gene is TRBJ1-2, the V gene TRBV6-1, with D unclear. CDR1 and CDR2 (germline): MNHNS, SASEGT. The CDR3 extends over 15 amino acids. V dropped 2 bases and J dropped 4 bases, with 14 bases sitting between them. CDR3 nucleotide sequence: TGTGCCAGCAGTGAACGGTCCCATTTGGTCTATGGCTACACCTTC. This encodes CASSERSHLVYGYTF.